Each of the 5 T cell receptor beta chains below was sequenced from the same sample in a study of cytomegalovirus exposure and HLA in healthy donors. It was with 60 Vbeta and 13 Jbeta primers that the PCR ran. Measured with immunoSEQ multiplex PCR; TCRdb has only the in-frame clones, and not every one. The sample has about 120,000 clones, 75% seen once. Material: PBMCs. The source is a woman in her thirties or forties in good health and CMV-seropositive.

The chain joins TRBV28 to TRBJ1-4; tentative D call: TRBD1 (6 bases). The CDR3 is 15 residues long. Per germline, CDR1 MDHEN and CDR2 SYDVKM. The V gene lost 10 bases and the J gene lost 8 bases, with 23 bases spanning the gap. CDR3 coding DNA: TGTGCCACTACTTTAACCGCGGGGGGCAGGGAAAAACTGTTTTTT. Translating it yields CATTLTAGGREKLFF.

Only one count was recorded for this clone. The V call is TRBV5-4, the J call TRBJ2-6, with D perhaps matching TRBD1 (6 bases). CDR3 length: 15 residues. Germline-derived CDR1 and CDR2 are SGHNT and YYREEE (reference sequence). V lost 5 bases and J lost 2, with 11 bases in between. The CDR3 nucleotides are TGTGCCAGCAGTCCTCCAGGGGCTGGGGCCAACGTCCTGACTTTC. The encoded protein is CASSPPGAGANVLTF.

The sample holds a few counts of this clone. The chain is built from TRBV29-1 and TRBJ1-4; 7 bases match TRBD1. This CDR3 contains 13 residues. Germline-derived CDR1 and CDR2 are SQVTM and ANQGSEA. Losses at the gene ends were 6 bases for V and 7 bases for J; bases not matched to a gene: 8. CDR3: CSVRDSWVEKLFF. CDR3 bases: TGCAGCGTCAGGGACAGTTGGGTTGAAAAACTGTTTTTT.

The V gene is TRBV27, the J gene TRBJ2-7; D may be TRBD2 (6 bases). The V end lost 3 bases, the J end lost 6 bases, and 9 bases lay between the germline ends. Per germline, CDR1 MNHEY and CDR2 SMNVEV (reference sequence). This CDR3 is built from 12 residues. This CDR3 reads CASSFVGGEQYF. CDR3 in DNA: TGTGCCAGCAGTTTCGTGGGAGGCGAGCAGTACTTC.

There are a few counts of this clone. The chain links TRBV11-1 to TRBJ2-5, with 7 bases aligning to TRBD1. CDR1 and CDR2 from the germline V gene are SGHAT and FQDESV (reference sequence). The CDR3 has 13 amino acids. With 5 bases clipped from V and 4 bases from J, the junction kept 4 bases outside the gene matches. The CDR3 spells CASSVPGGETQYF. CDR3 DNA: TGTGCCAGCAGCGTCCCAGGGGGAGAGACCCAGTACTTC.